The present entry profiles one TCR beta chain with its context. The data are from a study of blood T cell repertoires in COVID-19. Study details: The United States, Italy and Spain were the sources of the acute and convalescent COVID-19 samples. T cells, B-cell-depleted T cells, or PBMCs supplied cDNA or gDNA.

V lost 1 base to trimming and J lost 7 bases; unmatched junction nucleotides: 8. Germline V CDR1 and CDR2: SGHDT, YYEEEE. This CDR3 has 15 amino acids. Authors' methods: The authors estimated nucleated cell counts from reference gene primer amplification. Repertoires were generated with immunoSEQ multiplex PCR, while TCRdb's copy carries only in-frame clones and drops some. The V and J calls and clone size are taken from that table; D and trimming were inferred from the DNA. The data hold over 60,000 clones, with around 91% observed a single time. The sample consisted of peripheral blood. This receptor was taken from a man aged 45-60 years with COVID-19, enrolled during active disease. The V gene is TRBV5-6, the J gene TRBJ2-7; 10 bases agree with TRBD2. In DNA, the CDR3 is TGTGCCAGCAGCTTGCAGCGGGAGGGCCAAGGTGAGCAGTACTTC. Its translation: CASSLQREGQGEQYF.